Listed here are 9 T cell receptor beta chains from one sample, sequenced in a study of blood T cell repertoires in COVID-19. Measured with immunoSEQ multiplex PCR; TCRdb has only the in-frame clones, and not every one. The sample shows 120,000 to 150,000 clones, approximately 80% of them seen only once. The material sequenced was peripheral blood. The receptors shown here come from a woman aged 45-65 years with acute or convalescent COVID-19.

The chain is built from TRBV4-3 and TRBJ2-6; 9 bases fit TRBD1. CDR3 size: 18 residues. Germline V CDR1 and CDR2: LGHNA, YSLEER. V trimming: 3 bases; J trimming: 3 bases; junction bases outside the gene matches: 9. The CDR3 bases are TGCGCCAGCAGCCAGCAGTTACAGGGGGCGTATGGGGCCAACGTCCTGACTTTC. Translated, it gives CASSQQLQGAYGANVLTF.

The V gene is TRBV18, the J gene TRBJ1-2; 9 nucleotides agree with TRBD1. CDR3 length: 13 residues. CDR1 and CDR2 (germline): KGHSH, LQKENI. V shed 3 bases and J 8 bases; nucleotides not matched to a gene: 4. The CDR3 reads CASSPGTGKGYTF. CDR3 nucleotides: TGTGCCAGCTCACCTGGGACAGGGAAAGGCTACACCTTC.

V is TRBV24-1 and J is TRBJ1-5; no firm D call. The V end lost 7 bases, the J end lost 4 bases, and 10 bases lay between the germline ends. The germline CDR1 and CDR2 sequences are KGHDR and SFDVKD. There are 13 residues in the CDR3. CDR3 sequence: CATREGANQPQHF. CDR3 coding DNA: TGTGCCACCAGAGAGGGAGCGAATCAGCCCCAGCATTTT.

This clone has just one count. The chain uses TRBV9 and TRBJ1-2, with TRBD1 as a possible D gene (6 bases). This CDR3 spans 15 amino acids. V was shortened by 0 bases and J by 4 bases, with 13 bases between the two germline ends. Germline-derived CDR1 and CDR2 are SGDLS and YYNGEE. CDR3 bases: TGTGCCAGCAGCGTAGCAGGGGTCCTAATCTATGGCTACACCTTC. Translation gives CASSVAGVLIYGYTF.

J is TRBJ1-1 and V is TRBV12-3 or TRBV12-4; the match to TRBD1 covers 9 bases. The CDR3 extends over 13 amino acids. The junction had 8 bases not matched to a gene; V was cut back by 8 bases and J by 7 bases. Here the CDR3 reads CASRNRGQSEAFF. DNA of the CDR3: TGTGCCAGCCGGAACAGGGGGCAAAGTGAAGCTTTCTTT.

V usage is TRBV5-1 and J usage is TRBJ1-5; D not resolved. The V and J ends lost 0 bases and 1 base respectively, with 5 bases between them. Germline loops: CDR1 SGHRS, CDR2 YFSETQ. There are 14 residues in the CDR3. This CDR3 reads CASSLGGSNQPQHF. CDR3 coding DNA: TGCGCCAGCAGCTTGGGTGGCAGCAATCAGCCCCAGCATTTT.

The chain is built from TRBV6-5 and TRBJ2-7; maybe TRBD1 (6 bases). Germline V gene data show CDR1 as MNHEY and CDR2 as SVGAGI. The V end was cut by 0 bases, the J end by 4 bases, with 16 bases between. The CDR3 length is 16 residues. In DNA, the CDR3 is TGTGCCAGCAGTTACTCCTTCGCCGAGGGGGATTACGAGCAGTACTTC. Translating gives CASSYSFAEGDYEQYF.

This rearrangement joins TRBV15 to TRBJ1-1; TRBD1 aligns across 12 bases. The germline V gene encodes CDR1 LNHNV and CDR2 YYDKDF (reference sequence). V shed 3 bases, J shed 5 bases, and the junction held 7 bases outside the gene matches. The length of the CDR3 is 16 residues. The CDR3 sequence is CATSRGTGGAGTEAFF. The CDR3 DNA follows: TGTGCCACCAGCAGGGGGACAGGGGGCGCGGGGACTGAAGCTTTCTTT.

The CDR3 DNA reads as TGTGCCAGCAGGCAGGGACAACCTAATCAGCCCCAGCATTTT. Translated, it gives CASRQGQPNQPQHF. The chain uses TRBV2 and TRBJ1-5; a possible D gene is TRBD1 (6 bases). The germline CDR1 and CDR2 sequences are SNHLY and FYNNEI. The CDR3 spans 14 residues. Trimming took off 6 bases at V and 4 bases at J, with 13 bases between the two ends.